The source of this T cell receptor (beta chain) is a study of T-cell memory formation after mild COVID-19. Broader study findings: Nothing confirmed that second-wave clones peaking on day 37 were specific for SARS-CoV-2. There was a balanced CD4/CD8 profile in clones contracting day 15 to 85, and later expanders leaned CD4+.

Each CDR3 protein gets one entry after TCRdb re-called the 5' RACE reads with MiXCR. Counted here are around 390,000 distinct CDR3 sequences, about 16% occurring once; the ten biggest clones make up 20% to 25%. The CDR3 runs to 16 residues. Per germline, CDR1 SGHTA and CDR2 FQGNSA. V shed 1 base and J shed 3 bases, with 10 bases lying between them. In its sample, this clonotype was seen many times. Its antigen is not identified. This clonotype was obtained from a man between 18 and 35 years old who had mild COVID-19 (a few samples of this study predate the infection). Cell type and time point are not known. The chain uses TRBV7-2 and TRBJ1-6, with D unresolved. Sequences were obtained from PBMCs or a T cell subset sorted from them (not recorded which). In nucleotides, the CDR3 is TGTGCCAGCAGCTTAGGGTCGGCGGACTATAATTCACCCCTCCACTTT. It translates to CASSLGSADYNSPLHF.